This record concerns one T cell receptor beta chain sequence. The antigen is unknown. Here immunoSEQ multiplex PCR was the method, and the copy in TCRdb shows in-frame clones only, minus some. The table lists 85,000 to 90,000 clones, approximately 89% of them singletons. The record originates from a study of T cell repertoires and HLA-DP antigens. Looking at the study overall: Donors were two male and one female, aged 18-to-29 to 60-to-69.

With V trimmed by 7 bases and J by 4 bases, 9 bases remained unmatched. Germline loops: CDR1 WNHNN, CDR2 SYGVQD (reference sequence). The CDR3 is made up of 15 amino acids. The rearrangement joins TRBV10-1 to TRBJ1-5, with 8 bases identical to TRBD1. The receptor comes from a man aged 50 to 60 in good health and CMV-seronegative. The sample was CD4+ T cells from PBMCs. The CDR3 DNA reads TGCGCCAGCAAGGACAGGGATCCGAGGAATCAGCCCCAGCATTTT. Its protein is CASKDRDPRNQPQHF.